This section outlines one T cell receptor (beta chain) sequence together with its context. Reverse transcription of roughly 0.45 to 1 ug RNA was carried out with random hexamers. TCRdb re-called the immunoSEQ multiplex PCR reads with MiXCR, one entry per CDR3 protein. In the table there are 230,000 or so distinct CDR3 sequences, roughly 96% of which are singletons. The source of the sample is a study of CD8 T cells in Susac syndrome. From blood CD8+ and CD4+ T cells, the TCR beta chain was sequenced. In the multiple sclerosis control group, patients were treatment-naive and had stable or active relapsing-remitting disease. The CDR3 has 15 amino acids. V lost 0 bases and J lost 2, with 10 bases in between. Germline values: CDR1 LNHNV, CDR2 YYDKDF (reference sequence).

This clonotype originated in a human donor with multiple sclerosis. The sample comprised CD4+ T cells from PBMCs. The V call is TRBV15, the J call TRBJ2-5; D remains ambiguous. CDR3 protein: CATSRDMSYQETQYF. The CDR3 DNA follows: TGTGCCACCAGCAGAGATATGAGTTATCAAGAGACCCAGTACTTC.